These T cell receptor beta chains were read from a single sample in a study of blood T cell repertoires in COVID-19. Profiled with immunoSEQ multiplex PCR; TCRdb holds only in-frame clones, not every one. The table lists over 150,000 clones, roughly four fifths of them singletons. The material sequenced was PBMCs or T cells enriched from blood (not recorded which). The receptors shown here come from a man aged 35 to 55 who had recovered from COVID-19. The CDR3 runs from the conserved cysteine through the conserved F or W. The D gene is left open where the match is weak. Only part of the rows carry a size: once, few, many, or a class if the clone is expanded.

>TRBD1|TRBJ2-5|large|TRBV7-9
CASSFGTGGFQETQYF
TGTGCCAGCAGCTTTGGGACAGGGGGGTTTCAAGAGACCCAGTACTTC
>TRBD2|TRBJ2-3|NA|TRBV28
CASTWTSGRLNTQYF
TGTGCCAGCACCTGGACTAGCGGGAGGTTAAATACGCAGTATTTT
>TRBD2|TRBJ2-1|NA|TRBV10-3
CAITPEGTSGRFYNEQFF
TGTGCCATCACCCCGGAGGGGACTAGCGGGAGATTCTACAATGAGCAGTTCTTC
>TRBD2|TRBJ2-3|NA|TRBV7-3
CASSSTSGRSTDTQYF
TGTGCCAGCAGCTCAACTAGCGGGAGAAGCACAGATACGCAGTATTTT
>TRBD1|TRBJ1-2|NA|TRBV25-1
CASSVADRGRAKYGYTF
TGTGCCAGCAGTGTAGCGGACAGGGGGCGGGCAAAATATGGCTACACCTTC
>TRBD2|TRBJ2-1|NA|TRBV4-2
CASSQDTSGSSTATYNEQFF
TGTGCCAGCAGCCAAGACACTAGCGGGAGTTCCACTGCAACCTACAATGAGCAGTTCTTC
>TRBD1|TRBJ2-7|NA|TRBV28
CASSFPLIPTTGRGEQYF
TGTGCCAGCAGTTTTCCCTTAATACCGACGACAGGGCGAGGCGAGCAGTACTTC
>TRBD1|TRBJ1-1|NA|TRBV7-2
CASSLSRGLDTEAFF
TGTGCCAGCAGCTTATCAAGGGGGCTGGACACTGAAGCTTTCTTT
>TRBD1|TRBJ2-1|once|TRBV6-1
CASSYPGTGREEQFF
TGTGCCAGCAGCTACCCCGGGACAGGGAGAGAAGAGCAGTTCTTC
>NA|TRBJ2-3|NA|TRBV5-1
CASLKTPGADTQYF
TGCGCCAGCCTAAAAACCCCGGGGGCAGATACGCAGTATTTT
>NA|TRBJ2-1|once|TRBV7-2
CASSVRMGVEQFF
TGTGCCAGCAGCGTAAGAATGGGAGTGGAGCAGTTCTTC
>TRBD1|TRBJ2-3|NA|TRBV6-5
CASRQGFRTDTQYF
TGTGCCAGCAGACAGGGGTTTCGAACAGATACGCAGTATTTT
>NA|TRBJ1-5|few|TRBV19
CASTLDGGRGQPQHF
TGTGCCAGTACCCTAGACGGGGGGCGCGGACAGCCCCAGCATTTT
>TRBD2|TRBJ2-7|NA|TRBV14
CASSSILAGGIYEQYF
TGTGCCAGCAGCTCGATCCTAGCGGGAGGGATCTACGAGCAGTACTTC
>TRBD1|TRBJ1-2|NA|TRBV10-3
CAISERGQNYGYTF
TGTGCCATCAGTGAGAGGGGACAGAACTATGGCTACACCTTC
>NA|TRBJ1-1|once|TRBV28
CASSLWRGGEAFF
TGTGCCAGCAGTTTATGGAGGGGGGGCGAAGCTTTCTTT
>TRBD1|TRBJ2-2|NA|TRBV9
CASSLRGQANTGELFF
TGTGCCAGCAGCCTCCGGGGACAGGCAAACACCGGGGAGCTGTTTTTT
>NA|TRBJ1-6|NA|TRBV6-5
CASSRPTSNSPLHF
TGTGCCAGCAGCCGCCCGACAAGTAATTCACCCCTCCACTTT
>NA|TRBJ1-2|NA|TRBV4-2
CASSPLETDGYTF
TGTGCCAGCAGCCCGTTGGAAACAGATGGCTACACCTTC
>NA|TRBJ1-2|few|TRBV5-6
CASSPQAGIYGYTF
TGTGCCAGCAGTCCCCAAGCAGGGATCTATGGCTACACCTTC
>NA|TRBJ1-6|few|TRBV21-1
CASPASRAGLLSPLHF
TGTGCCAGCCCCGCCTCCCGAGCTGGACTATTATCACCCCTCCACTTT
>TRBD2|TRBJ2-1|NA|TRBV6-5
CASSYSTSGPNNEQFF
TGTGCCAGCAGTTACTCAACTAGCGGACCCAACAATGAGCAGTTCTTC
>TRBD1|TRBJ2-2|NA|TRBV18
CASSPLRTGGFETGELFF
TGTGCCAGCTCACCCCTAAGGACAGGGGGTTTTGAGACCGGGGAGCTGTTTTTT